The TCR beta chain described here comes from a study of T cell responses to AZD1222 COVID-19 vaccine. In the study overall: Second-dose intervals of approximately 4 or approximately 12 weeks were pooled.

General study points: White British people made up most donors, females outnumbered males, and clonal diversity was possibly underestimated.

TCRdb's copy holds only in-frame clones and misses some; the assay was immunoSEQ multiplex PCR. The sample comprises about 100,000 clones, about 93% of which are singletons, and under 2% rests with the top ten. The CDR3 is 16 residues long. The V gene's germline CDR1 is LGHDT and CDR2 YNNKEL (reference sequence). J gave up 6 bases and V 2 bases, and 6 bases lay outside the gene matches. As regards this clone: What it recognizes is unknown.

This sample comprised peripheral blood, obtained on day 0 of AZD1222 vaccination. The sequence derives from an adult in good health. The chain employs TRBV3-1 (or the pseudogene TRBV3-2) and TRBJ2-1; 11 bases are a match to TRBD2. CDR3 amino acids: CASSQLTSGSLNEQFF. CDR3 in DNA: TGTGCCAGCAGCCAACTTACTAGCGGGAGTCTCAATGAGCAGTTCTTC.